These T cell receptor beta chains were read from a single sample in a study of blood T cell repertoires in COVID-19. Generated by immunoSEQ multiplex PCR, the TCRdb table keeps only in-frame clones and is missing some. The sample includes approximately 260,000 clones, 75% to 90% of them seen just once. The sample taken for sequencing was PBMCs or T cells enriched from blood (not recorded which). The receptors originated from a woman aged 40 to 50 with acute COVID-19. Both conserved end residues are part of each CDR3. The D gene is left open where the match is weak. The size field is filled for only some rows; it gives once, few, many or a size class.

v_gene	abundance	d_gene	j_gene	CDR3nt	CDR3aa
TRBV5-4	.	.	TRBJ1-1	TGTGCCAGTCAAACTGTCATGAACACTGAAGCTTTCTTT	CASQTVMNTEAFF
TRBV6-6	.	.	TRBJ1-3	TGTGCCAGCAGTTACCACCTGAGCTCTGGAAACACCATATATTTT	CASSYHLSSGNTIYF
TRBV5-1	.	TRBD1	TRBJ1-1	TGCGCCAGCAGCCCTGAGACAGGGGCTACGAACACTGAAGCTTTCTTT	CASSPETGATNTEAFF
TRBV15	.	TRBD2	TRBJ2-1	TGTGCCACCAGCAGAGTAGGGACTAGCGGGATCGATGAGCAGTTCTTC	CATSRVGTSGIDEQFF
TRBV15	.	TRBD1	TRBJ2-6	TGTGCCACCAACGACGACAGGGGGTCCGGGGCCAACGTCCTGACTTTC	CATNDDRGSGANVLTF
TRBV7-9	.	.	TRBJ1-1	TGTGCCAGCAGCCCCGGGGTCATGAACACTGAAGCTTTCTTT	CASSPGVMNTEAFF
TRBV19	.	TRBD2	TRBJ2-1	TGTGCCAGTAGTGCCTCTAGCGGGCTGGGTTCTTCGGAGCAGTTCTTC	CASSASSGLGSSEQFF
TRBV12-3/TRBV12-4	.	.	TRBJ2-2	TGTGCCAGCAGTTCCCTAGGAGGGGAGCTGTTTTTT	CASSSLGGELFF
TRBV9	.	TRBD2	TRBJ2-2	TGTGCCAGCAGCGGCGTTAGCGGGAGAGACACCGGGGAGCTGTTTTTT	CASSGVSGRDTGELFF
TRBV29-1	.	.	TRBJ1-1	TGCAGCGTGGAGGGGTTTTCGAACACTGAAGCTTTCTTT	CSVEGFSNTEAFF
TRBV19	.	.	TRBJ2-3	TGTGCCAGTAGTATCTCGCTTGGGAGGCCCCCAGATACGCAGTATTTT	CASSISLGRPPDTQYF
TRBV19	.	TRBD1	TRBJ2-3	TGTGCCAGTAGCAGTTATCGGACAGGGCGGGCAGATACGCAGTATTTT	CASSSYRTGRADTQYF
TRBV21-1	.	.	TRBJ1-2	TGTGCCAGCAGCTTTGATAGACGGGAGGACACCTTC	CASSFDRREDTF
TRBV12-3/TRBV12-4	.	.	TRBJ2-5	TGTGCCACCATCGCGGAGACCCAGTACTTC	CATIAETQYF
TRBV14	.	TRBD1	TRBJ1-1	TGTGCCAGCAGCCGTGGTGGACAGGGGAATAATGAAGCTTTCTTT	CASSRGGQGNNEAFF
TRBV27	.	.	TRBJ1-4	TGTGCCAGCAGTCCCTTTGCCGGGGTCACCGAAAAACTGTTTTTT	CASSPFAGVTEKLFF
TRBV15	.	.	TRBJ2-1	TGTGCCACCAGCAGAGATTCGCAGGGTCGGAATGAGCAGTTCTTC	CATSRDSQGRNEQFF
TRBV5-1	.	TRBD2	TRBJ2-5	TGCGCCAGCTCTTCGGCGGGAGGGCAAGAGACCCAGTACTTC	CASSSAGGQETQYF
TRBV3-1/TRBV3-2	few	.	TRBJ2-1	TGTGCCAGCAGCCAAGTCGCGGGCTCCTACAATGAGCAGTTCTTC	CASSQVAGSYNEQFF
TRBV24-1	.	TRBD1	TRBJ2-1	TGTGCCACCAGTGATGCGGACAGGGGACATGAGCAGTTCTTC	CATSDADRGHEQFF
TRBV29-1	few	.	TRBJ1-1	TGCAGCGTTGGCAGGTTCGGGGTGAACACTGAAGCTTTCTTT	CSVGRFGVNTEAFF
TRBV6-5	.	.	TRBJ2-1	TGTGCCAGCAGTCACTACGGGGACTCCTCCTACAATGAGCAGTTCTTC	CASSHYGDSSYNEQFF
TRBV7-9	.	TRBD2	TRBJ2-1	TGTGCCAGCAGCTTCCTTAGCGGGACCTCCTACAATGAGCAGTTCTTC	CASSFLSGTSYNEQFF